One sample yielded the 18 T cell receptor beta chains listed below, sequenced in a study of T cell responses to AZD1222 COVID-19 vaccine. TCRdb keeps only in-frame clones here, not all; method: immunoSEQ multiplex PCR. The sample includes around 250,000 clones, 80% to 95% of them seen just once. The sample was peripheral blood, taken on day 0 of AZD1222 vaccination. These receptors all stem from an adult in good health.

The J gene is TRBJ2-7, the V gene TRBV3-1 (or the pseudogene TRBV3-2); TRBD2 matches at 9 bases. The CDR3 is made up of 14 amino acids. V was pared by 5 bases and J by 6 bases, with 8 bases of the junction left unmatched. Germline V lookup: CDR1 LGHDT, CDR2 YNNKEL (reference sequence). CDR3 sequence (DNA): TGTGCCAGCAGCACCTATAGCGGGGGATCCGAGCAGTACTTC. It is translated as CASSTYSGGSEQYF.

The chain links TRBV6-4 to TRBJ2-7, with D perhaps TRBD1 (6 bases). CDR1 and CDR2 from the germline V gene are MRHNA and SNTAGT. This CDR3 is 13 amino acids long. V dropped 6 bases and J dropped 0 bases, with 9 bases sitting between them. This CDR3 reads CASRPDSSYEQYF. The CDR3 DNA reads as TGTGCCAGCAGGCCGGACAGCTCCTACGAGCAGTACTTC.

This chain's CDR3 is CASSPDRGLAEAFF. The CDR3 coding sequence is TGTGCCAGCTCGCCTGACAGGGGGTTGGCTGAAGCTTTCTTT. The V gene is TRBV18, the J gene TRBJ1-1, with 9 bases aligning to TRBD1. Germline V gene sequence: CDR1 KGHSH, CDR2 LQKENI. The V segment lost 6 bases and the J segment 6 bases; nucleotides outside the gene matches: 8. There are 14 residues in the CDR3.

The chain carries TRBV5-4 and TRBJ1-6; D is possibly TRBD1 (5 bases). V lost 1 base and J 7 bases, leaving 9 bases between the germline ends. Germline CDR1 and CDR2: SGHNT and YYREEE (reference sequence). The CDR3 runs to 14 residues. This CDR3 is CASSLQGINSPLHF. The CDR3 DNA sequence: TGTGCCAGCAGCTTGCAGGGCATAAATTCACCCCTCCACTTT.

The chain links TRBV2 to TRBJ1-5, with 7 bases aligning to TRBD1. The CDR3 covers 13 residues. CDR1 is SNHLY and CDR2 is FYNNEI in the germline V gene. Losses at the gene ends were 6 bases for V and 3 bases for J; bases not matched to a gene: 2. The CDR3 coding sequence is TGTGCCAGCAGCGACAGGGACAATCAGCCCCAGCATTTT. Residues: CASSDRDNQPQHF. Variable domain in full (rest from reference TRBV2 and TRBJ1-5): EPEVTQTPSHQVTQMGQEVILRCVPISNHLYFYWYRQILGQKVEFLVSFYNNEISEKSEIFDDQFSVERPDGSNFTLKIRSTKLEDSAMYFCASSDRDNQPQHFGDGTRLSIL.

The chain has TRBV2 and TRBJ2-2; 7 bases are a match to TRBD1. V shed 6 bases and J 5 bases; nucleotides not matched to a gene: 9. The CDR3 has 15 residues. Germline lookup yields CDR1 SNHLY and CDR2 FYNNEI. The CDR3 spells CASSIMDRLTGELFF. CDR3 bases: TGTGCCAGCAGCATAATGGACAGGTTAACCGGGGAGCTGTTTTTT.

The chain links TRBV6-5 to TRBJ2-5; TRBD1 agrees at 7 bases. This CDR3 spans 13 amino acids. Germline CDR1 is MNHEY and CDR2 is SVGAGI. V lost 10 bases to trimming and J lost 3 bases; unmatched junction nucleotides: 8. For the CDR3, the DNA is TGTGCCATAGCTCGGGACAGAGAAGAGACCCAGTACTTC. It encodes CAIARDREETQYF.

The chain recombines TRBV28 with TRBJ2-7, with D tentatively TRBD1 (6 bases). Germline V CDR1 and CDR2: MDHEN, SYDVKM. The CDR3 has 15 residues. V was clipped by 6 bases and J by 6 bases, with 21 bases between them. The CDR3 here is CASRVPGQEKSEQYF. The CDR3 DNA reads TGTGCCAGCAGGGTCCCGGGACAAGAGAAGAGCGAGCAGTACTTC.

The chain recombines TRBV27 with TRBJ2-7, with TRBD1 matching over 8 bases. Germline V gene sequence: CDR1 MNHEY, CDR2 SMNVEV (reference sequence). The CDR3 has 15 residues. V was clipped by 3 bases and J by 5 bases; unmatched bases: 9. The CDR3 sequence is CASSLSHRGNDEQYF. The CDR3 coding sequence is TGTGCCAGCAGTTTGAGCCACAGGGGGAATGACGAGCAGTACTTC.

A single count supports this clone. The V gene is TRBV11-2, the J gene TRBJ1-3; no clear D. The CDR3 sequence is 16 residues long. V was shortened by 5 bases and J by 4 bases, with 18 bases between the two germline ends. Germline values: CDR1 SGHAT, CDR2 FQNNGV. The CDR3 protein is CASSPPTRLKGNTIYF. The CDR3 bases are TGTGCCAGCAGCCCACCGACCCGGCTCAAGGGAAACACCATATATTTT. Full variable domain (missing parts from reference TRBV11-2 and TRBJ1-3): EAGVAQSPRYKIIEKRQSVAFWCNPISGHATLYWYQQILGQGPKLLIQFQNNGVVDDSQLPKDRFSAERLKGVDSTLKIQPAKLEDSAVYLCASSPPTRLKGNTIYFGEGSWLTVV.

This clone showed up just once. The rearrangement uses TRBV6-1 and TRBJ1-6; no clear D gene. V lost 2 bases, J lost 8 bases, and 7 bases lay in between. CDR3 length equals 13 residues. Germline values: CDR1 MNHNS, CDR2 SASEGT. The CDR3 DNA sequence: TGTGCCAGCAGTGAAACCCCCTATTCACCCCTCCACTTT. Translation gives CASSETPYSPLHF.

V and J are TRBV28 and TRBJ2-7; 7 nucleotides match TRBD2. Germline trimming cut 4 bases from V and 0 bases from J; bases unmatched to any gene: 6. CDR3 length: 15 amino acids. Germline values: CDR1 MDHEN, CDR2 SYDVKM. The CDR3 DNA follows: TGTGCCAGCAGTTGGGAGGGGCGGTCCTCCTACGAGCAGTACTTC. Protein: CASSWEGRSSYEQYF.

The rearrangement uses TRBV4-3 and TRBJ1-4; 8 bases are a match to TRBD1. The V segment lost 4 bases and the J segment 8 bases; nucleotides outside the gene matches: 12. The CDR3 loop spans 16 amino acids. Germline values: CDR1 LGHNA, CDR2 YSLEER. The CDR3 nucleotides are TGCGCCAGCAGCCCGGAACAAGACAGGGGTGAAGAAAAACTGTTTTTT. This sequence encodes CASSPEQDRGEEKLFF.

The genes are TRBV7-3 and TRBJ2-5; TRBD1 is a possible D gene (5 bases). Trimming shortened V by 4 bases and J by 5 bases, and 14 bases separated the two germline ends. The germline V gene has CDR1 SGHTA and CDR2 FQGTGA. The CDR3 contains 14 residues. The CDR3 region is CASSYSRVSETQYF. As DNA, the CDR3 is TGTGCCAGCAGCTATAGCAGGGTATCGGAGACCCAGTACTTC.

The CDR3 is CASLSRGMTNYGYTF. The CDR3 nucleotides read TGTGCCAGTCTTTCCAGGGGGATGACTAACTATGGCTACACCTTC. This chain uses TRBV19 with TRBJ1-2, with 7 positions matching TRBD1. Germline lookup yields CDR1 LNHDA and CDR2 SQIVND (reference sequence). With V trimmed by 8 bases and J by 0 bases, 9 bases remained unmatched. The CDR3 extends over 15 amino acids.

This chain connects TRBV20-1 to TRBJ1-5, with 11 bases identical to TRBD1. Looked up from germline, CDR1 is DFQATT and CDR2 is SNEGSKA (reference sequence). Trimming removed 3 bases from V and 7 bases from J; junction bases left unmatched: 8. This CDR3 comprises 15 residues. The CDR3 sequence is CSASSGTGGGQPQHF. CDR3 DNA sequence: TGCAGTGCTAGTAGTGGGACAGGGGGAGGACAGCCCCAGCATTTT.

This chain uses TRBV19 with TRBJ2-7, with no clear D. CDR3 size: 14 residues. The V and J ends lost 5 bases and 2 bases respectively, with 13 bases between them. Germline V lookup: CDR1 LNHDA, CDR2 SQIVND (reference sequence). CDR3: CASSLYAGAYEQYF. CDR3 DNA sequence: TGTGCCAGTAGTCTCTACGCAGGAGCCTACGAGCAGTACTTC.

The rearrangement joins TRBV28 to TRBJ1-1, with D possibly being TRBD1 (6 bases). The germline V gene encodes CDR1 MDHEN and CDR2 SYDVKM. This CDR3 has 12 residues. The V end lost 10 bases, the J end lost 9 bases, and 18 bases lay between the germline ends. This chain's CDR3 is CATGNTQGKAFF. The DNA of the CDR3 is TGTGCCACCGGAAACACACAGGGAAAAGCTTTCTTT.